The 30 T cell receptor beta chains below were found in one sample sequenced in a study of T cell responses to AZD1222 COVID-19 vaccine. Sequencing was performed with immunoSEQ multiplex PCR; in TCRdb, only in-frame clones are kept and a portion is missing. The table shows around 81,000 clones, with roughly 80% occurring only once. The sequencing used peripheral blood, collected on day 0 of AZD1222 vaccination. The receptors originated from an adult in good health.

This clone has a single count. The J gene is TRBJ2-7, the V gene TRBV6-1; tentatively, D is TRBD1 (5 bases). With 3 bases removed from V and 3 bases from J, the gap between germline ends came to 9 bases. The CDR3 runs to 13 residues. The V gene's germline CDR1 is MNHNS and CDR2 SASEGT. CDR3 protein: CASSDRVGYEQYF. The CDR3 nucleotides are TGTGCCAGCAGTGACAGGGTTGGCTACGAGCAGTACTTC.

This chain joins TRBV9 and TRBJ2-7; 7 positions match TRBD1. The CDR3 has 14 amino acids. Trimming removed 2 bases from V and 2 bases from J; junction bases left unmatched: 4. Germline V gives CDR1 SGDLS, CDR2 YYNGEE. CDR3 DNA sequence: TGTGCCAGCAGCGTCACCGGGACAGCCTACGAGCAGTACTTC. Protein sequence: CASSVTGTAYEQYF.

The chain couples TRBV3-1 (or the pseudogene TRBV3-2) to TRBJ1-1, with D perhaps matching TRBD1 (5 bases). This CDR3 has 14 amino acids. CDR1 LGHDT and CDR2 YNNKEL come from the germline V gene (reference sequence). The V and J ends lost 4 bases and 2 bases respectively, with 11 bases between them. The CDR3 region is CASSPRTTNTEAFF. As DNA, the CDR3 is TGTGCCAGCAGCCCCCGGACAACTAACACTGAAGCTTTCTTT.

Notes on this clone: The junction and the germline gene differ at one end; a read error may be behind it. The V call is TRBV2, the J call TRBJ2-5; 7 bases are shared with TRBD1. Germline CDR1 is SNHLY and CDR2 is FYNNEI. CDR3 length: 13 residues. CDR3 coding DNA: TGTGCCAGCGGTGACAGGGTCCCACCGACCCAGTACTTC. It encodes CASGDRVPPTQYF.

This clone was seen a handful of times. The chain is built from TRBV19 and TRBJ2-5; possible D gene TRBD2, 6 bases. Deletions cut 7 bases from V and 0 bases from J, with 12 bases between. Germline loops: CDR1 LNHDA, CDR2 SQIVND (reference sequence). The CDR3 length is 14 residues. This CDR3 reads CASTPRGNQETQYF. The CDR3 nucleotides read TGTGCCAGTACCCCTCGGGGGAACCAAGAGACCCAGTACTTC.

This clone was counted once. This chain connects TRBV5-1 to TRBJ2-3; possibly TRBD2 for D (6 bases). Germline V gives CDR1 SGHRS, CDR2 YFSETQ. Deletions cut 7 bases from V and 4 bases from J, with 16 bases between. The CDR3 runs to 14 residues. The CDR3 DNA reads TGCGCCAGCCGGGGGAACGAGGGTCCAGATACGCAGTATTTT. This encodes CASRGNEGPDTQYF.

A note on this clone: Germline is not matched at one junction end, which may reflect a read error. The chain combines TRBV7-7 with TRBJ1-1; D gene ambiguous. In germline, CDR1 is SSHAT, CDR2 FNYEAQ (reference sequence). CDR3 length: 17 amino acids. In DNA form, the CDR3 reads TGTGCTAGCAGCTTAGGGTTGAGGGAACGCCTGAACACTGAAGCTTTCTTT. Translated, it gives CASSLGLRERLNTEAFF.

The chain combines TRBV7-8 with TRBJ1-4, with TRBD1 matching over 7 bases. The germline CDR1 and CDR2 sequences are SGHVS and FQNEAQ. The CDR3 runs 14 residues. V shed 5 bases and J 7 bases; nucleotides not matched to a gene: 7. The CDR3: CASSVRGLGEKLFF. The CDR3 nucleotides read TGTGCCAGCAGCGTAAGGGGGCTCGGTGAAAAACTGTTTTTT.

V usage is TRBV5-6 and J usage is TRBJ1-1; no definite D call. The V end was cut by 0 bases, the J end by 0 bases, with 12 bases between. The CDR3 is 16 amino acids. In germline, CDR1 is SGHDT, CDR2 YYEEEE. The CDR3 DNA is TGTGCCAGCAGCTTGGGGGTCAGCGAAATGAACACTGAAGCTTTCTTT. The encoded protein is CASSLGVSEMNTEAFF. The full variable domain, completed using reference TRBV5-6 and TRBJ1-1, is DAGVTQSPTHLIKTRGQQVTLRCSPKSGHDTVSWYQQALGQGPQFIFQYYEEEERQRGNFPDRFSGHQFPNYSSELNVNALLLGDSALYLCASSLGVSEMNTEAFFGQGTRLTVV.

The chain carries TRBV6-4 and TRBJ2-3, with TRBD2 matching over 7 bases. The CDR3 is 14 amino acids. Germline V lookup: CDR1 MRHNA, CDR2 SNTAGT. The trim removed 2 bases at V and 4 bases at J, leaving 3 bases unmatched. This CDR3 reads CASSDNAGADTQYF. Written as DNA, the CDR3 is TGTGCCAGCAGTGACAATGCGGGAGCAGATACGCAGTATTTT.

The rearrangement uses TRBV5-4 and TRBJ2-1, with 9 bases aligning to TRBD2. CDR1 is SGHNT, CDR2 YYREEE, per germline (reference sequence). The CDR3 sequence is 15 residues long. The trim removed 1 base at V and 5 bases at J, leaving 4 bases unmatched. CDR3 loop: CASSLRSGGNNEQFF. The CDR3 nucleotides read TGTGCCAGCAGCTTGAGGAGCGGGGGGAACAATGAGCAGTTCTTC.

V gene TRBV2 combines with J gene TRBJ2-1, with 7 bases fitting TRBD1. Germline-derived CDR1 and CDR2 are SNHLY and FYNNEI. Trimming at V came to 4 bases and at J to 14 bases, leaving 5 bases not matched to a gene. CDR3 size: 11 residues. The CDR3: CASSVGQKEFF. CDR3 DNA: TGTGCCAGCAGTGTGGGACAGAAGGAGTTCTTC.

The V and J genes are TRBV5-1 and TRBJ2-3; the D gene is possibly TRBD2 (6 bases). This CDR3 is 16 amino acids long. Germline V lookup: CDR1 SGHRS, CDR2 YFSETQ. The ends were cut back, 4 bases at V and 4 bases at J, with 19 bases in the middle. The CDR3 is CASSRGTGGASDTQYF. CDR3 nucleotide sequence: TGCGCCAGCAGCCGAGGGACTGGAGGGGCGTCAGATACGCAGTATTTT. Variable domain in full (rest from reference TRBV5-1 and TRBJ2-3): KAGVTQTPRYLIKTRGQQVTLSCSPISGHRSVSWYQQTPGQGLQFLFEYFSETQRNKGNFPGRFSGRQFSNSRSEMNVSTLELGDSALYLCASSRGTGGASDTQYFGPGTRLTVL.

The chain employs TRBV19 and TRBJ2-7; D gene unclear. Trimming removed 5 bases from V and 2 bases from J, with 13 bases in between. This CDR3 contains 14 residues. Germline assignment: CDR1 LNHDA and CDR2 SQIVND (reference sequence). CDR3 in amino acids: CASSGLELPYEQYF. The CDR3 DNA is TGTGCCAGTAGTGGGCTAGAGCTCCCCTACGAGCAGTACTTC.

V usage is TRBV3-1 (or the pseudogene TRBV3-2) and J usage is TRBJ1-1; D ambiguous. The germline V gene has CDR1 LGHDT and CDR2 YNNKEL (reference sequence). The CDR3 contains 15 residues. V was clipped by 0 bases and J by 1 base, with 9 bases between them. In DNA, the CDR3 is TGTGCCAGCAGCCAAGATTGGGCCCGGAACACTGAAGCTTTCTTT. As protein: CASSQDWARNTEAFF.

The table lists this clone with a count of one. The genes are TRBV10-2 and TRBJ1-5; 7 bases line up with TRBD1. The CDR3 has 15 amino acids. Germline V gene sequence: CDR1 WSHSY, CDR2 SAAADI. The ends lost 5 bases at V and 0 bases at J; junction bases unmatched: 4. The CDR3: CASSRDSYSNQPQHF. As DNA, the CDR3 is TGCGCCAGCAGTAGGGACAGTTATAGCAATCAGCCCCAGCATTTT.

The genes are TRBV5-1 and TRBJ2-7, with D possibly matching TRBD1 (6 bases). This CDR3 region has 13 residues. Trimming cost V 0 bases and J 5 bases, with 9 bases left between them. Germline values: CDR1 SGHRS, CDR2 YFSETQ. CDR3 DNA sequence: TGCGCCAGCAGCTTGGTGGGGGCCCACGAGCAGTACTTC. It codes for CASSLVGAHEQYF.

The chain recombines TRBV25-1 with TRBJ1-1; 8 positions agree with TRBD1. The CDR3 has 13 amino acids. Germline V gene lookup returns CDR1 MGHDK and CDR2 SYGVNS. The V segment lost 2 bases and the J segment 4 bases; nucleotides outside the gene matches: 0. CDR3 nucleotide sequence: TGTGCCAGCAGTGAAACAGGGGGCACTGAAGCTTTCTTT. Amino acids: CASSETGGTEAFF.

V gene TRBV5-4 combines with J gene TRBJ2-7, with 10 bases fitting TRBD1. The CDR3 contains 15 residues. The V segment lost 2 bases and the J segment 7 bases; nucleotides outside the gene matches: 9. CDR1 is SGHNT, CDR2 YYREEE, per germline (reference sequence). CDR3 sequence: CASSLPDRGQEEQYF. In DNA, the CDR3 is TGTGCCAGCAGCTTACCAGACAGGGGGCAAGAGGAGCAGTACTTC.

The rearrangement uses TRBV7-3 and TRBJ2-3; D possibly corresponds to TRBD2 (7 bases). Trimming stripped 2 bases from V and 4 bases from J, with 19 bases between. The CDR3 extends over 17 amino acids. Germline V gene sequence: CDR1 SGHTA, CDR2 FQGTGA. CDR3 sequence reads: CASSLVPRGALSDTQYF. CDR3 sequence (DNA): TGTGCCAGCAGCTTAGTCCCTCGGGGGGCCCTCTCAGATACGCAGTATTTT. The full variable domain, rest sourced from reference TRBV7-3 and TRBJ2-3, is GAGVSQTPSNKVTEKGKYVELRCDPISGHTALYWYRQSLGQGPEFLIYFQGTGAADDSGLPNDRFFAVRPEGSVSTLKIQRTERGDSAVYLCASSLVPRGALSDTQYFGPGTRLTVL.

The rearrangement uses TRBV6-5 and TRBJ2-2; 10 bases agree with TRBD1. Unmatched junction bases numbered 1, after V lost 6 bases and J lost 3 bases. Germline lookup yields CDR1 MNHEY and CDR2 SVGAGI. This CDR3 is 14 amino acids long. CDR3 in amino acids: CASRDRGDTGELFF. CDR3 DNA sequence: TGTGCCAGCAGGGACAGGGGGGACACCGGGGAGCTGTTTTTT.

CDR3 sequence reads: CASSATGSGELFF. The CDR3 nucleotides are TGTGCCAGCAGCGCGACAGGGTCCGGGGAGCTGTTTTTT. The rearrangement links TRBV5-4 to TRBJ2-2; 7 bases fit TRBD1. Losses at the gene ends were 4 bases for V and 6 bases for J; bases not matched to a gene: 3. Looked up from germline, CDR1 is SGHNT and CDR2 is YYREEE (reference sequence). The CDR3 consists of 13 residues.

The chain uses TRBV13 and TRBJ2-7, with 8 bases identical to TRBD2. Germline CDR1 PRHDT, CDR2 FYEKMQ (reference sequence). After removal of 3 bases from V and 6 bases from J, the junction contained 10 bases not matched to a gene. The CDR3 length is 15 residues. DNA of the CDR3: TGTGCCAGCAGCTTTTTCGGAGCGGGGGCTGCCGAGCAGTACTTC. Amino acid sequence: CASSFFGAGAAEQYF.

The chain uses TRBV24-1 and TRBJ2-3; TRBD1 or TRBD2 may be the D gene (6 bases each). This CDR3 comprises 14 residues. Trimming took off 3 bases at V and 3 bases at J, with 9 bases between the two ends. Germline assignment: CDR1 KGHDR and CDR2 SFDVKD. Here the CDR3 reads CATSDRGETDTQYF. The CDR3 DNA is TGTGCCACCAGTGATAGGGGGGAAACAGATACGCAGTATTTT.

The V call is TRBV10-1, the J call TRBJ2-7; tentative D call: TRBD2 (5 bases). Trimming took off 3 bases at V and 2 bases at J, with 11 bases between the two ends. CDR1 WNHNN and CDR2 SYGVQD come from the germline V gene (reference sequence). The CDR3 extends over 14 amino acids. The CDR3 region is CASSEERLAYEQYF. The CDR3 nucleotides read TGCGCCAGCAGTGAAGAGCGGCTGGCCTACGAGCAGTACTTC.

Only a few counts were recorded for this clone. V is TRBV19 and J is TRBJ2-2; D is possibly TRBD1 (6 bases). The CDR3 has 15 amino acids. Trimming took 5 bases from V and 6 from J, leaving 16 bases between them. Germline-derived CDR1 and CDR2 are LNHDA and SQIVND (reference sequence). The DNA for the CDR3 is TGTGCCAGTAGTGCTAGGGGGTGGGGCGCCGGGGAGCTGTTTTTT. Its translation: CASSARGWGAGELFF.

The chain is built from TRBV6-5 and TRBJ2-5; the D is unclear. CDR1 and CDR2 (germline): MNHEY, SVGAGI. Trimming took 5 bases from V and 0 from J, leaving 13 bases between them. CDR3 length: 15 amino acids. CDR3 protein: CASSQAIGYQETQYF. In nucleotides, the CDR3 is TGTGCCAGCAGTCAGGCCATAGGTTACCAAGAGACCCAGTACTTC.

J is TRBJ2-7 and V is TRBV7-2; the D gene is possibly TRBD2 (5 bases). This CDR3 is built from 16 residues. The germline V gene encodes CDR1 SGHTA and CDR2 FQGNSA. The V end lost 5 bases, the J end lost 0 bases, and 17 bases lay between the germline ends. The CDR3 protein is CASSPRGAQSSYEQYF. The CDR3 nucleotides are TGTGCCAGCAGCCCCCGGGGAGCTCAAAGCTCCTACGAGCAGTACTTC.

The rearrangement uses TRBV6-2 or TRBV6-3 and TRBJ2-7; 10 bases line up with TRBD1. V shed 6 bases and J 6 bases; nucleotides not matched to a gene: 8. From germline, CDR1 is MNHEY and CDR2 SVGEGT. The length of the CDR3 is 14 residues. CDR3 residues: CASSPGTGDGEQYF. Here the CDR3 DNA reads TGTGCCAGCAGCCCCGGGACAGGGGACGGCGAGCAGTACTTC.

The CDR3 nucleotides are TGTGCCAGCAGCTTAGTGTCGACGGATGAGACCCAGTACTTC. This translates into CASSLVSTDETQYF. The chain joins TRBV7-9 to TRBJ2-5; D is unresolved. Trimming took 1 base from V and 5 from J, leaving 11 bases between them. Per germline, CDR1 SEHNR and CDR2 FQNEAQ (reference sequence). The CDR3 has 14 amino acids.